The 24 T cell receptor beta chains below come from one sample, sequenced in a study of T cell responses to AZD1222 COVID-19 vaccine. The data were produced by immunoSEQ multiplex PCR, yet TCRdb's version contains in-frame clones alone and is incomplete. The sample lists around 150,000 clones; around 89% were seen once. The sample consisted of peripheral blood, taken 28 days after the second AZD1222 dose. The origin of the receptors is an adult who received the AZD1222 COVID-19 vaccine.

This chain links TRBV2 with TRBJ2-3; no firm D call. Trimming left V 5 bases short and J 1 base short, with 13 bases between. Germline-derived CDR1 and CDR2 are SNHLY and FYNNEI. CDR3 size: 15 residues. CDR3 residues: CASSRTARGTDTQYF. CDR3 bases: TGTGCCAGCAGTCGCACTGCTCGCGGCACAGATACGCAGTATTTT. The full variable domain, with the rest looked up from reference TRBV2 and TRBJ2-3, is EPEVTQTPSHQVTQMGQEVILRCVPISNHLYFYWYRQILGQKVEFLVSFYNNEISEKSEIFDDQFSVERPDGSNFTLKIRSTKLEDSAMYFCASSRTARGTDTQYFGPGTRLTVL.

The V gene is TRBV15, the J gene TRBJ2-7; 7 bases agree with TRBD1. J gave up 12 bases and V 1 base, and 9 bases lay outside the gene matches. The CDR3 has 13 amino acids. CDR1 is LNHNV and CDR2 is YYDKDF in the germline V gene (reference sequence). The CDR3 protein is CATSRAQQGLTYF. As DNA, the CDR3 is TGTGCCACCAGCAGAGCCCAACAGGGGTTGACGTACTTC.

This clone is a singleton in its sample. This sequence joins TRBV7-9 and TRBJ2-2; a weak D match, TRBD2 (6 bases). V was shortened by 2 bases and J by 6 bases, with 7 bases between the two germline ends. Germline-derived CDR1 and CDR2 are SEHNR and FQNEAQ (reference sequence). The CDR3 has 13 residues. This CDR3 is CASSLWGAGELFF. The CDR3 nucleotides read TGTGCCAGCAGCTTATGGGGGGCCGGGGAGCTGTTTTTT.

The V gene is TRBV12-5, the J gene TRBJ1-6, with TRBD1 as a possible D gene (5 bases). Between the trimmed V and J ends, which lost 4 bases and 9 bases, there was a span of 10 bases. CDR3 length equals 13 residues. Germline V CDR1 and CDR2: LGHNT, FRNRAP. The CDR3 sequence: CASGSGHRSPLHF. The CDR3, as DNA: TGTGCTAGTGGTTCAGGACACCGTTCACCCCTCCACTTT.

The chain couples TRBV19 to TRBJ1-1; a weak D match, TRBD1 (5 bases). With 6 bases removed from V and 6 bases from J, the gap between germline ends came to 11 bases. Germline CDR1 reads LNHDA; CDR2 reads SQIVND (reference sequence). The CDR3 is made up of 12 amino acids. The CDR3 loop is CASSQMGAEAFF. DNA for the CDR3: TGTGCCAGTAGCCAGATGGGGGCTGAAGCTTTCTTT.

The CDR3 DNA is TGTGCCAGCAGCCCTCGGGCGCTAGAGACCCAGTACTTC. This translates into CASSPRALETQYF. This sequence joins TRBV7-3 and TRBJ2-5; unclear D gene. CDR1 SGHTA and CDR2 FQGTGA come from the germline V gene. This CDR3 has 13 amino acids. V was pared by 5 bases and J by 4 bases, with 11 bases between. Looking up the rest from reference TRBV7-3 and TRBJ2-5 gives the full variable domain: GAGVSQTPSNKVTEKGKYVELRCDPISGHTALYWYRQSLGQGPEFLIYFQGTGAADDSGLPNDRFFAVRPEGSVSTLKIQRTERGDSAVYLCASSPRALETQYFGPGTRLLVL.

The rearrangement joins TRBV3-1 (or the pseudogene TRBV3-2) to TRBJ1-1; D is perhaps TRBD1 (5 bases). Germline V gene data show CDR1 as LGHDT and CDR2 as YNNKEL (reference sequence). CDR3 length: 14 amino acids. Trimming stripped 0 bases from V and 5 bases from J, with 10 bases between. CDR3 region: CASSQEAGYTEAFF. CDR3 nucleotide sequence: TGTGCCAGCAGCCAAGAAGCAGGGTATACTGAAGCTTTCTTT.

This chain joins TRBV10-3 and TRBJ1-5, with unresolved D. V shed 0 bases and J shed 4 bases, with 1 base lying between them. CDR3 length equals 12 residues. Germline V gene data show CDR1 as ENHRY and CDR2 as SYGVKD. CDR3: CAISESNQPQHF. The CDR3 region has the DNA TGTGCCATCAGTGAGTCGAATCAGCCCCAGCATTTT.

The rearrangement uses TRBV12-3 or TRBV12-4 and TRBJ2-1, with D perhaps matching TRBD2 (6 bases). V lost 8 bases to trimming and J lost 0 bases, with 8 bases between them. This CDR3 has 13 residues. CDR3 nucleotide sequence: TGTGCCAGCGGGGGGAGCTCCTACAATGAGCAGTTCTTC. Translated, it gives CASGGSSYNEQFF.

The V gene is TRBV6-5, the J gene TRBJ1-2; D gene ambiguous. Trimming left V 10 bases short and J 6 bases short, with 9 bases between. Germline V gene data show CDR1 as MNHEY and CDR2 as SVGAGI. This CDR3 region has 10 residues. The CDR3 loop reads CATEGNGYTF. In DNA, the CDR3 is TGTGCCACCGAGGGAAATGGCTACACCTTC.

The chain carries TRBV6-5 and TRBJ1-6; no firm D call. This CDR3 is built from 14 residues. From germline, CDR1 is MNHEY and CDR2 SVGAGI. V lost 4 bases and J lost 4, with 8 bases in between. This CDR3 reads CASSSRGYNSPLHF. The CDR3 bases are TGTGCCAGCAGTTCTCGAGGGTATAATTCACCCCTCCACTTT.

The genes are TRBV6-5 and TRBJ1-2; no clear D gene. V lost 4 bases to trimming and J lost 4 bases, with 13 bases between them. The V gene's germline CDR1 is MNHEY and CDR2 SVGAGI. CDR3 length: 14 amino acids. The CDR3 DNA reads as TGTGCCAGCAGTTTCAACAGTCCCTCCTATGGCTACACCTTC. Translated: CASSFNSPSYGYTF.

V and J are TRBV7-2 and TRBJ1-6; unclear D gene. The germline V gene has CDR1 SGHTA and CDR2 FQGNSA. This CDR3 contains 14 residues. Deletions cut 10 bases from V and 4 bases from J, with 14 bases between. CDR3 bases: TGTGCCACCTCCTCAGAGGGTTATAATTCACCCCTCCACTTT. Translation: CATSSEGYNSPLHF.

The chain joins TRBV5-6 to TRBJ2-5; 9 nucleotides match TRBD2. Germline V gene data show CDR1 as SGHDT and CDR2 as YYEEEE. V dropped 5 bases and J dropped 2; count of bases not matched to a gene: 10. This CDR3 is 16 amino acids long. The CDR3 sequence: CASRVENSGGQETQYF. DNA for the CDR3: TGTGCCAGCAGGGTTGAGAATAGCGGGGGACAAGAGACCCAGTACTTC.

This sequence joins TRBV15 and TRBJ2-1; D not certain. Trimming removed 0 bases from V and 7 bases from J, with 7 bases in between. Germline CDR1 is LNHNV and CDR2 is YYDKDF (reference sequence). The CDR3 runs 13 residues. CDR3 protein: CATSRDLLNEQFF. DNA of the CDR3: TGTGCCACCAGCAGAGACCTGCTTAATGAGCAGTTCTTC.

The chain uses TRBV6-5 and TRBJ1-4, with D hard to call. The CDR3 runs to 13 residues. V lost 9 bases and J 10 bases, leaving 18 bases between the germline ends. CDR1 is MNHEY, CDR2 SVGAGI, per germline. DNA of the CDR3: TGTGCCAGTCGCAGAGACTCCCTTGGAAAACTGTTTTTT. As protein: CASRRDSLGKLFF.

At least ten counts were recorded for this clone. The chain joins TRBV5-1 to TRBJ2-5; maybe TRBD2 (6 bases). This CDR3 is built from 16 residues. Germline V lookup: CDR1 SGHRS, CDR2 YFSETQ. Between the trimmed V and J ends, which lost 1 base and 2 bases, there was a span of 15 bases. CDR3 in amino acids: CASSLSSELSQETQYF. Here the CDR3 DNA reads TGCGCCAGCAGCTTGTCTAGCGAGCTGTCGCAAGAGACCCAGTACTTC.

Here the CDR3 DNA reads TGTGCCAGCAGTTACTCGATAGGGCGGAACACTGAAGCTTTCTTT. The encoded protein is CASSYSIGRNTEAFF. The V gene is TRBV6-5, the J gene TRBJ1-1; D remains ambiguous. V lost 0 bases, J lost 1 base, and 9 bases lay in between. Germline loops: CDR1 MNHEY, CDR2 SVGAGI. The CDR3 spans 15 residues.

The chain recombines TRBV7-2 with TRBJ2-1, with D unclear. This CDR3 has 16 amino acids. V lost 2 bases and J 5 bases, leaving 16 bases between the germline ends. Looked up from germline, CDR1 is SGHTA and CDR2 is FQGNSA. The CDR3 region is CASSLRRIGADNEQFF. CDR3 bases: TGTGCCAGCAGCTTAAGGCGGATCGGTGCTGACAATGAGCAGTTCTTC.

V and J are TRBV30 and TRBJ2-7; D unresolved. Trimming removed 1 base at V and 3 bases at J, with 10 bases between. There are 13 residues in the CDR3. Germline lookup yields CDR1 GTSNPN and CDR2 SVGIG (reference sequence). CDR3 sequence (DNA): TGTGCCTGGAGTGCCCCTGTACGCTACGAGCAGTACTTC. Encoded protein: CAWSAPVRYEQYF.

The gene calls are TRBV4-3 and TRBJ2-2; D possibly corresponds to TRBD2 (6 bases). CDR1 LGHNA and CDR2 YSLEER come from the germline V gene. There are 16 residues in the CDR3. V was clipped by 3 bases and J by 6 bases, with 17 bases between them. The CDR3 DNA sequence: TGCGCCAGCAGCCACATCTGGACGGGGGATCCCGGGGAGCTGTTTTTT. Translated, it gives CASSHIWTGDPGELFF.

The rearrangement links TRBV4-2 to TRBJ1-5; no definite D call. The CDR3 runs 14 residues. V was shortened by 0 bases and J by 4 bases, with 7 bases between the two germline ends. Germline V gene data show CDR1 as LGHNA and CDR2 as YNFKEQ. CDR3 region: CASSQEVINQPQHF. The CDR3 coding sequence is TGTGCCAGCAGCCAAGAGGTGATTAATCAGCCCCAGCATTTT.

V and J are TRBV5-8 and TRBJ1-1, with no clear D. V shed 1 base and J shed 6 bases, with 10 bases lying between them. The CDR3 length is 13 residues. Germline V gene data show CDR1 as SGHTS and CDR2 as YDEGEE. Here the CDR3 reads CASSLSSLSEAFF. Written as DNA, the CDR3 is TGTGCCAGCAGCTTGTCGAGTTTGTCTGAAGCTTTCTTT.

The chain is built from TRBV6-6 and TRBJ2-1; 7 positions match TRBD2. J gave up 8 bases and V 2 bases, and 9 bases lay outside the gene matches. Germline V gene sequence: CDR1 MNHNY, CDR2 SVGAGI (reference sequence). The CDR3 covers 15 residues. The CDR3 DNA reads TGTGCCAGCAGTTACGAGTCTAGCGGTTGGGATGAGCAGTTCTTC. It translates to CASSYESSGWDEQFF.